These T cell receptor beta chains were read from a single sample in a study of T cells after yellow fever vaccination. TCRdb itself ran the 5' RACE reads through MiXCR, one entry per CDR3 protein. The sample holds 500,000 to 650,000 distinct CDR3 sequences, approximately 13% seen once. Sequenced material: PBMCs, taken on the day of the yellow fever booster vaccination. These receptors were taken from a man aged 25-45 years who received the YFV17D yellow fever vaccine. The CDR3 runs from the conserved cysteine through the conserved F or W. D genes are given only for firm matches. Not all rows give a size; the values are once, few, many and, for expanded clones, a class.

>many|NA|TRBV14|TRBJ2-1
TGTGCCAGCAGCCAACCGGGCCGGTACAATGAGCAGTTCTTC
CASSQPGRYNEQFF
>NA|TRBD1|TRBV12-3/TRBV12-4|TRBJ1-4
TGTGCCAGCAGTTTACTTGGGACAGCAACTAATGAAAAACTGTTTTTT
CASSLLGTATNEKLFF
>once|NA|TRBV6-5|TRBJ1-2
TGTGCCAGCAGTTACTCGGGCCGTGGTGGCTACACCTTC
CASSYSGRGGYTF
>NA|TRBD2|TRBV7-3|TRBJ2-2
TGTGCCAGCAGCCAAGCGGGACGAGGCACCGGGGAGCTGTTTTTT
CASSQAGRGTGELFF
>few|NA|TRBV12-3/TRBV12-4|TRBJ1-2
TGTGCCAGCAGTTGGGGGGGGGTAGGAGTGAATGGCTACACCTTC
CASSWGGVGVNGYTF
>NA|TRBD1|TRBV6-2/TRBV6-3|TRBJ2-5
TGTGCCAGCAGTTACTCACACAGGGGACCGGACCAAGAGACCCAGTACTTC
CASSYSHRGPDQETQYF
>few|NA|TRBV5-4|TRBJ1-2
TGTGCCAGCAGCCCCCTCCAGGGGAACTATGGCTACACCTTC
CASSPLQGNYGYTF
>NA|TRBD2|TRBV28|TRBJ2-1
TGTGCCAGCAGAAGCGGGAATTCCTACAATGAGCAGTTCTTC
CASRSGNSYNEQFF
>NA|TRBD1|TRBV15|TRBJ2-1
TGTGCCACCAGCAGAGGGGGGACAGGGGGCATCAATGAGCAGTTCTTC
CATSRGGTGGINEQFF
>NA|TRBD1|TRBV12-3/TRBV12-4|TRBJ1-5
TGTGCCAGCAGTTTATCGACAGGGCTGCAGCCCCAGCATTTT
CASSLSTGLQPQHF
>NA|NA|TRBV10-1|TRBJ2-7
TGCGCCAGCAGTGATCGCGGGGCCGAGCAGTACTTC
CASSDRGAEQYF
>few|NA|TRBV9|TRBJ1-2
TGTGCCAGCAGCGTAGTCACTCCCGGGCAAGGTGGCTACACCTTC
CASSVVTPGQGGYTF
>few|NA|TRBV5-1|TRBJ2-5
TGCGCCAGCAGCCTCGACGGGAATAAAGAGACCCAGTACTTC
CASSLDGNKETQYF
>NA|NA|TRBV6-2/TRBV6-3|TRBJ1-5
TGTGCCAGCAGTTACGCTTGGGACAATCAGCCCCAGCATTTT
CASSYAWDNQPQHF
>few|TRBD1|TRBV28|TRBJ1-2
TGTGCCAGCAGTCCGGGACAGGACTCTGGAGGCTACACCTTC
CASSPGQDSGGYTF
>NA|NA|TRBV5-1|TRBJ1-1
TGCGCCAGCAGCACTTATTCAGAAAACACTGAAGCTTTCTTT
CASSTYSENTEAFF
>few|NA|TRBV5-5|TRBJ1-4
TGTGCCAGCAGCCAGGACCCGGCTAATGAAAAACTGTTTTTT
CASSQDPANEKLFF
>NA|TRBD1|TRBV7-2|TRBJ2-7
TGTGCCAGCAGCTTGGACAGGGGGTGGAACGAGCAGTACTTC
CASSLDRGWNEQYF